The source of this T cell receptor beta chain is a study of blood T cell repertoires in COVID-19. CDR3 size: 15 residues. Germline CDR1 SGHTA, CDR2 FQGNSA. J was trimmed by 5 bases and V by 1 base; bases with no gene match: 7. In the original workflow: Amplification of reference gene primers was used by the study to estimate nucleated cell counts. Clones were read by immunoSEQ multiplex PCR, and TCRdb kept only the in-frame ones, dropping some. D and trimming come from the DNA, and the V and J calls and clone size come from that table. The sample includes about 310,000 clones, around 86% of them seen just once.

This receptor was taken from a man in his fifties with active or convalescent COVID-19. The sample consisted of peripheral blood. This rearrangement joins TRBV7-2 to TRBJ2-7, with TRBD2 identical over 8 bases. This chain's CDR3 is CASSLVASGRDEQYF. The CDR3 coding sequence is TGTGCCAGCAGCTTAGTTGCCAGCGGGAGAGACGAGCAGTACTTC.